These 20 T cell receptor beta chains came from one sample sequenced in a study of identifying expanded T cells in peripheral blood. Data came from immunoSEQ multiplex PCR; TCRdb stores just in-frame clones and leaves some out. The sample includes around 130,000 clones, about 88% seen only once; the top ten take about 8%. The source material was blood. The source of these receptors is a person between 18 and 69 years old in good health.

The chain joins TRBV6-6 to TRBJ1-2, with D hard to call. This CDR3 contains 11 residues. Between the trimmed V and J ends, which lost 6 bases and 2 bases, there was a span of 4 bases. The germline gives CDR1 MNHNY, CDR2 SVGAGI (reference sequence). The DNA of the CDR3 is TGTGCCAGCAGGGTAAACTATGGCTACACCTTC. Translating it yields CASRVNYGYTF.

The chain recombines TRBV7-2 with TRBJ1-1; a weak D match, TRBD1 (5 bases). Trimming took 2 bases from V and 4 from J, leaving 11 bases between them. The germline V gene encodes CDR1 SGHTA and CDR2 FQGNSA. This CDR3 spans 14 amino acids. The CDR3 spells CASSLFQGGTEAFF. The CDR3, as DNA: TGTGCCAGCAGCTTATTCCAGGGCGGCACTGAAGCTTTCTTT. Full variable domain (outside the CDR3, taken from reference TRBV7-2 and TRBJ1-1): GAGVSQSPSNKVTEKGKDVELRCDPISGHTALYWYRQSLGQGLEFLIYFQGNSAPDKSGLPSDRFSAERTGGSVSTLTIQRTQQEDSAVYLCASSLFQGGTEAFFGQGTRLTVV.

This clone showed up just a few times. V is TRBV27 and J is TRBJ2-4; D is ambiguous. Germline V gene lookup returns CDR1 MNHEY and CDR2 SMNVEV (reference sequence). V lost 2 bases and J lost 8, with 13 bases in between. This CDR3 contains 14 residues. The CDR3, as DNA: TGTGCCAGCAGTTTAGTGGCAGGTCGGGACATTCAGTACTTC. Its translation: CASSLVAGRDIQYF.

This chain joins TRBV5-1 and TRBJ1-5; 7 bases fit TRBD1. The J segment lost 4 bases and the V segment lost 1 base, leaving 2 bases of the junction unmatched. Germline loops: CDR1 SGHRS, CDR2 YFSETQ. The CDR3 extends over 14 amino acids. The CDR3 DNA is TGCGCCAGCAGCTTGACAGGGGTTAATCAGCCCCAGCATTTT. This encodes CASSLTGVNQPQHF. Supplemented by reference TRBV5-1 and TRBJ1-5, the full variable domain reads KAGVTQTPRYLIKTRGQQVTLSCSPISGHRSVSWYQQTPGQGLQFLFEYFSETQRNKGNFPGRFSGRQFSNSRSEMNVSTLELGDSALYLCASSLTGVNQPQHFGDGTRLSIL.

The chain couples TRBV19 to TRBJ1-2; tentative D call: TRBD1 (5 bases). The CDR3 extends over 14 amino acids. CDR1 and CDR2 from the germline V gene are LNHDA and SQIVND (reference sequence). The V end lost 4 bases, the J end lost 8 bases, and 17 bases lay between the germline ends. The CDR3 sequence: CASSTTTGLGGYTF. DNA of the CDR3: TGTGCCAGTAGTACCACCACAGGTCTGGGGGGCTACACCTTC.

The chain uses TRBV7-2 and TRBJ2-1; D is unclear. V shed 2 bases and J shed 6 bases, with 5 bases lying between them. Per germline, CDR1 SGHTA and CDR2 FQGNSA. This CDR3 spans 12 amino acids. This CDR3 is CASSLTVNEQFF. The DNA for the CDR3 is TGTGCCAGCAGCTTAACAGTCAATGAGCAGTTCTTC.

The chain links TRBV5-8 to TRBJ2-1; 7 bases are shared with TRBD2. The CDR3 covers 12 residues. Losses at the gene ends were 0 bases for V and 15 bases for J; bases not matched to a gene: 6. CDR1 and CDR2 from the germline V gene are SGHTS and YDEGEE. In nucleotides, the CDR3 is TGTGCCAGCAGCTTGGCCGCGGGAGTACCGTTCTTC. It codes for CASSLAAGVPFF.

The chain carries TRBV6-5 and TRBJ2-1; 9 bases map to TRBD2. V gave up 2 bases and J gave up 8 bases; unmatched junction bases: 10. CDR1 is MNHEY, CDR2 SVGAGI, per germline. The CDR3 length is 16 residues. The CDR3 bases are TGTGCCAGCAGTTACCCGTCAGGCGGGAGGGCCTATGAGCAGTTCTTC. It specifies CASSYPSGGRAYEQFF.

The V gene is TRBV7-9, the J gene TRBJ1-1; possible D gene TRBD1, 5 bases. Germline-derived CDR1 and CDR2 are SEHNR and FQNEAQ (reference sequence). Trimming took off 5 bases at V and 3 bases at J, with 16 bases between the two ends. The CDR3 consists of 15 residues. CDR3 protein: CASSTSTATDTEAFF. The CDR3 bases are TGTGCCAGCAGCACCTCGACAGCAACGGACACTGAAGCTTTCTTT.

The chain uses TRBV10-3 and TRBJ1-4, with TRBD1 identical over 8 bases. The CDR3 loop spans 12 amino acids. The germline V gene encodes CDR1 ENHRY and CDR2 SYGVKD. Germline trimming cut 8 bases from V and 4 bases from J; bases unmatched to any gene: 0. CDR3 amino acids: CAIGQGNEKLFF. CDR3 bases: TGTGCCATCGGACAGGGTAATGAAAAACTGTTTTTT.

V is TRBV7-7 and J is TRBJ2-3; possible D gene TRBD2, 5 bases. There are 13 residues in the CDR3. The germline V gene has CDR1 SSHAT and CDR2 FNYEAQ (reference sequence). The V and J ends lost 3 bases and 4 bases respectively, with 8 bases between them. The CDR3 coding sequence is TGTGCCAGCAGCTTTAGCGTCGCAGATACGCAGTATTTT. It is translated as CASSFSVADTQYF.

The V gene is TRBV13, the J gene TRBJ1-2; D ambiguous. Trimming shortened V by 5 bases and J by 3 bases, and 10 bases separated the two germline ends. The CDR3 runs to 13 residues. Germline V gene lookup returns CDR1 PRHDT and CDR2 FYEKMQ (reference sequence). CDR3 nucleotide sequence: TGTGCCAGCAGCCCTCAGGCTGACTATGGCTACACCTTC. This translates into CASSPQADYGYTF.

CDR3 in amino acids: CASSLSGSGKETQYF. The CDR3 DNA reads as TGTGCCAGCAGTCTTAGCGGGAGCGGTAAAGAGACCCAGTACTTC. The chain couples TRBV28 to TRBJ2-5; 9 bases map to TRBD2. From germline, CDR1 is MDHEN and CDR2 SYDVKM. This CDR3 contains 15 residues. V shed 5 bases and J 3 bases; nucleotides not matched to a gene: 7.

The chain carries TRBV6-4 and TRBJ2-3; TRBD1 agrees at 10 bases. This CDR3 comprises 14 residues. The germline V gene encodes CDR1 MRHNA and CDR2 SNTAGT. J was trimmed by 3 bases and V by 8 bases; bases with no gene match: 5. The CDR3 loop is CASGTGVSTDTQYF. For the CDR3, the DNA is TGTGCCAGCGGGACAGGGGTTTCTACAGATACGCAGTATTTT.

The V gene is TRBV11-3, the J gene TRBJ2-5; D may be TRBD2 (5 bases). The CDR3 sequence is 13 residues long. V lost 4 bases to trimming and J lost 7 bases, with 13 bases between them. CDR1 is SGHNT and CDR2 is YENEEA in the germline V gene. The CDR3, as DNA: TGTGCCAGCAGCTCCACTAGAGGTCTGACCCAGTACTTC. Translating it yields CASSSTRGLTQYF.

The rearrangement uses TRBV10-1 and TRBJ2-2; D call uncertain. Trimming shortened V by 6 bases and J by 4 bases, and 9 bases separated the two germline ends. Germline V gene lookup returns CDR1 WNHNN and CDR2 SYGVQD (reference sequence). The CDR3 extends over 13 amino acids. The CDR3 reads CASSGRTTGELFF. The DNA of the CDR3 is TGCGCCAGCAGCGGACGGACCACCGGGGAGCTGTTTTTT.

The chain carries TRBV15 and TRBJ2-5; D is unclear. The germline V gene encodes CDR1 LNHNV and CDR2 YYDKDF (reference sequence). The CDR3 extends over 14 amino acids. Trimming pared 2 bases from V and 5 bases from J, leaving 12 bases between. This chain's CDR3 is CATSRREEWETQYF. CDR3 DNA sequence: TGTGCCACCAGCAGAAGGGAAGAGTGGGAGACCCAGTACTTC.

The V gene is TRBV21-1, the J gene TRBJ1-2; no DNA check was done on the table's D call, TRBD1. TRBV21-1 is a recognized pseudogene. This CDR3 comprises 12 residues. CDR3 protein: CASKTANYGYTF. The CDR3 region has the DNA TGTGCCAGCAAGACAGCTAACTATGGCTACACCTTC.

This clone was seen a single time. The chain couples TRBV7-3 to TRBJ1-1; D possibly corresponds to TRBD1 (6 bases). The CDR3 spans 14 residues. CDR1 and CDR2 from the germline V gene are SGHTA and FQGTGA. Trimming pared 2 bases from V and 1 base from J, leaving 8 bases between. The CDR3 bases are TGTGCCAGCAGCTTATTGGGACAGAACACTGAAGCTTTCTTT. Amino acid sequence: CASSLLGQNTEAFF. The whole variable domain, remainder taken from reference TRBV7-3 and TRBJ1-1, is GAGVSQTPSNKVTEKGKYVELRCDPISGHTALYWYRQSLGQGPEFLIYFQGTGAADDSGLPNDRFFAVRPEGSVSTLKIQRTERGDSAVYLCASSLLGQNTEAFFGQGTRLTVV.

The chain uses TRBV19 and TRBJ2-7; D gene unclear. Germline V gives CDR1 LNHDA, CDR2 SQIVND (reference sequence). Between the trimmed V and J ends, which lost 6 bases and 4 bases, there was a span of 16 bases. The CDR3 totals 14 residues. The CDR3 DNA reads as TGTGCCAGTAGCTCCCCCTGGGGTGCTTACGAGCAGTACTTC. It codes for CASSSPWGAYEQYF.